Sequencing of this T cell receptor (beta chain) was carried out in a study of cytomegalovirus exposure and HLA in healthy donors. CDR3 length equals 13 residues. Trimming took 2 bases from V and 4 from J, leaving 9 bases between them. CDR1 MDHEN and CDR2 SYDVKM come from the germline V gene. The PCR employed 60 Vbeta primers together with 13 Jbeta primers. TCRdb's copy holds only in-frame clones and misses some; the assay was immunoSEQ multiplex PCR. This sample has roughly 120,000 clones, with around 8.5% found just once. This clone was counted only a few times. The V call is TRBV28, the J call TRBJ2-7; D might be TRBD2 (6 bases). This TCR was sampled from a man aged 35-49 years in good health and CMV-seronegative. The sequencing input was PBMCs. CDR3 in DNA: TGTGCCAGCAGTTTACTCGGGAGTTACGAGCAGTACTTC. Its translation: CASSLLGSYEQYF.